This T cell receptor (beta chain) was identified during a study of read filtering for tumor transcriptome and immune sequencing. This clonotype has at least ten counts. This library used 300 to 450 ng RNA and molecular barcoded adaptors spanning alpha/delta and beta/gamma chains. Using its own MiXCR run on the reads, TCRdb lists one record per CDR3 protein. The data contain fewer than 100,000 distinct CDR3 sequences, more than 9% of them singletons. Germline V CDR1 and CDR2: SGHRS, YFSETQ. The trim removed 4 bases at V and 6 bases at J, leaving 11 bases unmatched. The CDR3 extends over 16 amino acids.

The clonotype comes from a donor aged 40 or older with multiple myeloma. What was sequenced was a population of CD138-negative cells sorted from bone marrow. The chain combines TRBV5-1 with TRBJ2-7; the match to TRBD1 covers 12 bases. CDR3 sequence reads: CASSPIGTGGLGEQYF. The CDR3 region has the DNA TGCGCCAGCAGCCCGATCGGGACAGGGGGCCTCGGCGAGCAGTACTTC.